These 26 T cell receptor beta chains came from one sample sequenced in a study of chemoradiotherapy in HPV16-positive cancers. Data came from immunoSEQ multiplex PCR; TCRdb stores just in-frame clones and leaves some out. Among about 21,000 clones listed, 86% were seen once. The sequenced sample was blood, obtained from a patient who underwent chemoradiotherapy. These receptors originate from a human donor with HPV-associated anogenital cancer.

The chain carries TRBV12-1 and TRBJ2-5; the table names TRBD1, a call not compared with the DNA. TRBV12-1 is a pseudogene. The CDR3 consists of 14 residues. The CDR3 is CASSSGTGAREQYF. In DNA, the CDR3 is TGTGCCAGCAGCTCCGGGACAGGCGCTCGGGAGCAGTACTTC.

V gene TRBV19 combines with J gene TRBJ1-5; D remains ambiguous. Germline loops: CDR1 LNHDA, CDR2 SQIVND (reference sequence). V was cut by 5 bases and J by 3 bases, with 14 bases left in between. The CDR3 is 15 residues long. CDR3 in amino acids: CASSADGTVNQPQHF. Here the CDR3 DNA reads TGTGCCAGTAGTGCCGACGGAACGGTCAATCAGCCCCAGCATTTT. The full variable domain, with the rest looked up from reference TRBV19 and TRBJ1-5, is DGGITQSPKYLFRKEGQNVTLSCEQNLNHDAMYWYRQDPGQGLRLIYYSQIVNDFQKGDIAEGYSVSREKKESFPLTVTSAQKNPTAFYLCASSADGTVNQPQHFGDGTRLSIL.

This clone was detected only once. The CDR3 sequence is CASSEGINQPQHF. CDR3 nucleotide sequence: TGTGCCAGTAGTGAGGGTATCAATCAGCCCCAGCATTTT. V and J are TRBV19 and TRBJ1-5; no clear D gene. This CDR3 contains 13 residues. CDR1 and CDR2 (germline): LNHDA, SQIVND (reference sequence). The ends were cut back, 5 bases at V and 3 bases at J, with 8 bases in the middle.

J is TRBJ1-5 and V is TRBV7-2; D remains ambiguous. V lost 0 bases and J 6 bases, leaving 9 bases between the germline ends. Looked up from germline, CDR1 is SGHTA and CDR2 is FQGNSA. This CDR3 is 14 amino acids long. CDR3 nucleotides: TGTGCCAGCAGCTTAGCCTGGGCTGGTCAGCCCCAGCATTTT. This translates into CASSLAWAGQPQHF.

The chain employs TRBV15 and TRBJ1-2; maybe TRBD1 (6 bases). CDR3 length: 14 residues. The V end lost 0 bases, the J end lost 5 bases, and 10 bases lay between the germline ends. Germline values: CDR1 LNHNV, CDR2 YYDKDF (reference sequence). The CDR3 DNA follows: TGTGCCACCAGCAGAGATCGGAGGGGGTATGGCTACACCTTC. This gives the protein CATSRDRRGYGYTF.

V and J are TRBV7-2 and TRBJ2-7; TRBD2 matches 14 bases. This CDR3 region has 16 residues. Germline lookup yields CDR1 SGHTA and CDR2 FQGNSA. V shed 1 base and J 4 bases; nucleotides not matched to a gene: 3. CDR3 sequence reads: CASSLVTSGRGYEQYF. In nucleotides, the CDR3 is TGTGCCAGCAGCTTAGTGACTAGCGGGAGGGGGTACGAGCAGTACTTC.

The chain is built from TRBV18 and TRBJ1-1, with no clear D. Germline CDR1 and CDR2: KGHSH and LQKENI. The V end was cut by 1 base, the J end by 7 bases, with 7 bases between. The CDR3 sequence is 12 residues long. CDR3 sequence reads: CASSPQGGEAFF. As DNA, the CDR3 is TGTGCCAGCTCACCACAGGGCGGTGAAGCTTTCTTT.

V is TRBV7-2 and J is TRBJ2-7; possibly TRBD1 or TRBD2 for D (6 bases each). Trimming stripped 2 bases from V and 4 bases from J, with 18 bases between. Germline V gene sequence: CDR1 SGHTA, CDR2 FQGNSA. The CDR3 loop spans 16 amino acids. The chain's CDR3 is CASSLTLGGGLYEQYF. DNA for the CDR3: TGTGCCAGCAGCTTAACCCTAGGAGGGGGGCTGTACGAGCAGTACTTC. Together with reference TRBV7-2 and TRBJ2-7, the CDR3 gives the full variable domain: GAGVSQSPSNKVTEKGKDVELRCDPISGHTALYWYRQSLGQGLEFLIYFQGNSAPDKSGLPSDRFSAERTGGSVSTLTIQRTQQEDSAVYLCASSLTLGGGLYEQYFGPGTRLTVT.

V gene TRBV19 combines with J gene TRBJ2-1; 12 nucleotides agree with TRBD2. Per germline, CDR1 LNHDA and CDR2 SQIVND (reference sequence). Germline trimming cut 6 bases from V and 8 bases from J; bases unmatched to any gene: 8. The length of the CDR3 is 15 residues. This CDR3 is CASSSTSGRSDEQFF. In DNA form, the CDR3 reads TGTGCCAGTAGCTCGACTAGCGGGAGAAGCGATGAGCAGTTCTTC.

This sequence joins TRBV11-3 and TRBJ2-1; 10 positions match TRBD2. Trimming took 2 bases from V and 6 from J; bases not matched to a gene: 4. Per the germline V gene, CDR1 is SGHNT and CDR2 is YENEEA. CDR3 length equals 15 residues. The CDR3 loop is CASSLSAGGPNEQFF. The CDR3 nucleotides read TGTGCCAGCAGCTTATCAGCGGGAGGGCCCAATGAGCAGTTCTTC.

The genes are TRBV5-6 and TRBJ1-4; 7 positions match TRBD1. CDR1 and CDR2 from the germline V gene are SGHDT and YYEEEE. V lost 1 base, J lost 5 bases, and 11 bases stayed unmatched. There are 17 residues in the CDR3. This chain's CDR3 is CASSLTRGGTDNEKLFF. The CDR3 nucleotides read TGTGCCAGCAGCTTGACCAGGGGTGGGACAGACAATGAAAAACTGTTTTTT.

The V gene is TRBV30, the J gene TRBJ1-4, with D tentatively TRBD1 (6 bases). The CDR3 sequence is 15 residues long. Germline CDR1 GTSNPN, CDR2 SVGIG (reference sequence). V lost 1 base, J lost 4 bases, and 13 bases lay in between. In DNA, the CDR3 is TGTGCCTGGAGTGGACGAGGGGGGGTTAATGAAAAACTGTTTTTT. Protein sequence: CAWSGRGGVNEKLFF.

This rearrangement joins TRBV30 to TRBJ2-3; 8 nucleotides align to TRBD1. J gave up 0 bases and V 5 bases, and 1 base lay outside the gene matches. Germline assignment: CDR1 GTSNPN and CDR2 SVGIG (reference sequence). The CDR3 totals 13 residues. CDR3 nucleotide sequence: TGTGCCTGGCGGACAGGGAGCACAGATACGCAGTATTTT. Its protein product is CAWRTGSTDTQYF.

This rearrangement joins TRBV4-1 to TRBJ2-4; TRBD1 is a possible D gene (6 bases). This CDR3 region has 18 residues. Per germline, CDR1 MGHRA and CDR2 YSYEKL. Trimming cost V 0 bases and J 2 bases, with 17 bases left between them. Here the CDR3 DNA reads TGCGCCAGCAGCCAAGAAATCAGCCTGAGGGGGTCCAAAAACATTCAGTACTTC. It is translated as CASSQEISLRGSKNIQYF.

This chain links TRBV6-4 with TRBJ1-1, with no clear D. Between the trimmed V and J ends, which lost 3 bases and 9 bases, there was a span of 14 bases. The length of the CDR3 is 13 residues. Germline V lookup: CDR1 MRHNA, CDR2 SNTAGT. CDR3 sequence reads: CASSESGRGKAFF. The CDR3 coding sequence is TGTGCCAGCAGTGAATCTGGCAGAGGGAAAGCTTTCTTT.

The chain carries TRBV9 and TRBJ1-5; D possibly corresponds to TRBD1 (6 bases). The germline V gene has CDR1 SGDLS and CDR2 YYNGEE. Trimming took off 3 bases at V and 9 bases at J, with 16 bases between the two ends. CDR3 length: 14 residues. In DNA form, the CDR3 reads TGTGCCAGCAGCGCGGGGACATCCTATTCGCCCCAGCATTTT. Protein: CASSAGTSYSPQHF.

This sequence joins TRBV10-2 and TRBJ1-2; no clear D gene. V was clipped by 7 bases and J by 3 bases, with 9 bases between them. Germline V gene data show CDR1 as WSHSY and CDR2 as SAAADI. The CDR3 has 12 amino acids. In nucleotides, the CDR3 is TGCGCCAGCATGCGGGATGACTATGGCTACACCTTC. This codes for CASMRDDYGYTF.

The rearrangement joins TRBV10-3 to TRBJ1-5; TRBD1 might be the D (6 bases). CDR1 and CDR2 (germline): ENHRY, SYGVKD. The CDR3 totals 19 residues. V lost 10 bases and J 0 bases, leaving 28 bases between the germline ends. CDR3 in DNA: TGTGCCAACCCAACGGGGGCGGGGGTCCTTAAGGATAGCAATCAGCCCCAGCATTTT. It translates to CANPTGAGVLKDSNQPQHF.

The chain links TRBV5-1 to TRBJ2-7, with 10 nucleotides matching TRBD1. The CDR3 is 17 amino acids. Germline V CDR1 and CDR2: SGHRS, YFSETQ. The ends lost 4 bases at V and 7 bases at J; junction bases unmatched: 17. CDR3 protein: CASSPRRGTGAYEEQYF. CDR3 in DNA: TGCGCCAGCAGCCCCAGGCGAGGGACAGGGGCCTACGAGGAGCAGTACTTC.

This chain links TRBV7-6 with TRBJ2-7, with 10 bases fitting TRBD1. V trimming: 1 base; J trimming: 4 bases; junction bases outside the gene matches: 1. From germline, CDR1 is SGHVS and CDR2 FNYEAQ. The CDR3 has 14 amino acids. CDR3 sequence reads: CASSLGGQGYEQYF. The CDR3 DNA is TGTGCCAGCAGCTTAGGGGGACAGGGGTACGAGCAGTACTTC.

J is TRBJ1-4 and V is TRBV12-5; D is undetermined. The CDR3 extends over 13 amino acids. Germline values: CDR1 LGHNT, CDR2 FRNRAP. V was cut by 3 bases and J by 8 bases, with 10 bases left in between. CDR3 bases: TGTGCTAGTGGTTTCTTTGGAAGGGAAAAACTGTTTTTT. Its translation is CASGFFGREKLFF.

This rearrangement joins TRBV19 to TRBJ1-1; D not resolved. The CDR3 has 16 amino acids. Germline values: CDR1 LNHDA, CDR2 SQIVND (reference sequence). The V gene lost 3 bases and the J gene lost 1 base, with 15 bases spanning the gap. This CDR3 is CASSMLTPVTNTEAFF. In DNA, the CDR3 is TGTGCCAGTAGTATGCTGACTCCGGTTACGAACACTGAAGCTTTCTTT.

This clone was recorded once. The V and J genes are TRBV2 and TRBJ2-1, with D unclear. Germline V gives CDR1 SNHLY, CDR2 FYNNEI. V lost 0 bases and J lost 6, with 9 bases in between. The CDR3 contains 14 residues. CDR3 residues: CASSEAYKLNEQFF. DNA of the CDR3: TGTGCCAGCAGTGAAGCATACAAACTCAATGAGCAGTTCTTC.

The J gene is TRBJ1-1, the V gene TRBV6-5; D is unresolved. Per germline, CDR1 MNHEY and CDR2 SVGAGI. The CDR3 length is 14 residues. Trimming cost V 8 bases and J 6 bases, with 19 bases left between them. DNA for the CDR3: TGTGCCAGCCGCTTAGCTGACGGTTCGTCTGAAGCTTTCTTT. Translation: CASRLADGSSEAFF.

The count of this clone is one. V gene TRBV5-4 combines with J gene TRBJ2-2; TRBD2 aligns across 14 bases. V shed 4 bases and J 4 bases; nucleotides not matched to a gene: 3. The CDR3 runs to 16 residues. Germline V gene data show CDR1 as SGHNT and CDR2 as YYREEE (reference sequence). CDR3 amino acids: CASSPGLAGGTGELFF. The CDR3 bases are TGTGCCAGCAGCCCTGGACTAGCGGGAGGCACCGGGGAGCTGTTTTTT.

The V call is TRBV7-3, the J call TRBJ2-1; maybe TRBD2 (6 bases). Trimming left V 3 bases short and J 11 bases short, with 14 bases between. Germline CDR1 and CDR2: SGHTA and FQGTGA. This CDR3 has 13 amino acids. The CDR3 region has the DNA TGTGCCAGCAGCTTCGAGCGGGCCGAACAGCAGTTCTTC. Protein: CASSFERAEQQFF.